Following are 31 T cell receptor beta chains from one sample sequenced in a study of sequential checkpoint blockade in melanoma. Clones were read by immunoSEQ multiplex PCR, and TCRdb kept only the in-frame ones, dropping some. The data show under 20,000 clones, with around 73% seen just once and roughly 20% held by the top ten. The treatment denotes: randomized to nivolumab then ipilimumab (arm A) or the reverse (arm B). The source was CD8+ T cells sorted from blood (inferred from file names), collected from a patient given nivolumab and ipilimumab in sequence. These receptors all come from a human donor with melanoma.

The chain links TRBV7-9 to TRBJ1-5; 7 nucleotides line up with TRBD1. Looked up from germline, CDR1 is SEHNR and CDR2 is FQNEAQ (reference sequence). V shed 2 bases, J shed 7 bases, and the junction held 5 bases outside the gene matches. The CDR3 has 14 residues. CDR3 amino acids: CASSLSTGKQPQHF. The CDR3 nucleotides read TGTGCCAGCAGCTTATCGACAGGGAAACAGCCCCAGCATTTT.

The J gene is TRBJ2-7, the V gene TRBV5-1; TRBD2 aligns across 8 bases. The CDR3 totals 15 residues. V trimming: 3 bases; J trimming: 5 bases; junction bases outside the gene matches: 10. Germline loops: CDR1 SGHRS, CDR2 YFSETQ. CDR3 nucleotides: TGCGCCAGCAGCTCCCCGGGGGGGGGAATCGACGAGCAGTACTTC. Amino acids: CASSSPGGGIDEQYF.

The genes are TRBV27 and TRBJ2-1, with 9 bases lining up with TRBD1. The V gene end was trimmed by 6 bases and the J gene end by 2 bases; junction bases not matched to a gene: 5. CDR1 MNHEY and CDR2 SMNVEV come from the germline V gene (reference sequence). This CDR3 spans 15 amino acids. CDR3 sequence: CASRGWDRAYNEQFF. CDR3 nucleotide sequence: TGTGCCAGCAGAGGATGGGACAGGGCCTACAATGAGCAGTTCTTC.

This chain links TRBV9 with TRBJ2-1; 14 bases align to TRBD2. CDR1 is SGDLS and CDR2 is YYNGEE in the germline V gene. The CDR3 runs to 15 residues. V shed 7 bases and J 10 bases; nucleotides not matched to a gene: 10. CDR3 in DNA: TGTGCCAGCGGGACTAGCGGGAGTCTGGTCAGGGAGCAGTTCTTC. Its protein is CASGTSGSLVREQFF.

CDR3 sequence: CASSPRQFDQPQHF. The CDR3 DNA follows: TGTGCCAGCAGCCCCCGACAGTTTGATCAGCCCCAGCATTTT. The rearrangement links TRBV27 to TRBJ1-5, with TRBD1 as a possible D gene (5 bases). The CDR3 length is 14 residues. Trimming took off 6 bases at V and 5 bases at J, with 14 bases between the two ends. CDR1 and CDR2 (germline): MNHEY, SMNVEV (reference sequence).

The gene calls are TRBV7-2 and TRBJ2-7, with D possibly being TRBD2 (5 bases). CDR3 length equals 13 residues. V gave up 1 base and J gave up 6 bases, with 10 bases separating them. Looked up from germline, CDR1 is SGHTA and CDR2 is FQGNSA. The CDR3 DNA follows: TGTGCCAGCAGCTTAGGGGCGGGCGTCGAGCAGTACTTC. It translates to CASSLGAGVEQYF.

The rearrangement uses TRBV5-6 and TRBJ2-3; TRBD2 agrees at 12 bases. The V and J ends lost 1 base and 4 bases, in that order; junction bases with no gene match: 4. The germline gives CDR1 SGHDT, CDR2 YYEEEE. This CDR3 has 16 amino acids. The CDR3 loop is CASSLMASGRADTQYF. The CDR3 nucleotides read TGTGCCAGCAGCTTGATGGCTAGCGGGAGGGCAGATACGCAGTATTTT.

This chain joins TRBV7-2 and TRBJ2-5; 13 nucleotides match TRBD2. The J segment lost 2 bases and the V segment lost 4 bases, leaving 7 bases of the junction unmatched. Germline CDR1 and CDR2: SGHTA and FQGNSA. This CDR3 is built from 17 residues. The CDR3 loop is CASSYNPGLAGQETQYF. CDR3 nucleotides: TGTGCCAGCAGCTATAATCCGGGACTAGCGGGACAAGAGACCCAGTACTTC. The full variable domain, completed using reference TRBV7-2 and TRBJ2-5, is GAGVSQSPSNKVTEKGKDVELRCDPISGHTALYWYRQSLGQGLEFLIYFQGNSAPDKSGLPSDRFSAERTGGSVSTLTIQRTQQEDSAVYLCASSYNPGLAGQETQYFGPGTRLLVL.

The chain links TRBV27 to TRBJ2-7; unclear D gene. V lost 5 bases to trimming and J lost 0 bases, with 17 bases between them. This CDR3 is 16 amino acids long. The germline CDR1 and CDR2 sequences are MNHEY and SMNVEV (reference sequence). Written as DNA, the CDR3 is TGTGCCAGCAGTCCCTACCCGAGACGGAGCTCCTACGAGCAGTACTTC. Protein: CASSPYPRRSSYEQYF.

The V call is TRBV6-1, the J call TRBJ2-3, with D unclear. The length of the CDR3 is 16 residues. CDR1 is MNHNS and CDR2 is SASEGT in the germline V gene. V was cut by 2 bases and J by 6 bases, with 18 bases left in between. CDR3 residues: CASSELGGIPSDTQYF. The CDR3 DNA reads TGTGCCAGCAGTGAACTAGGCGGCATCCCGTCGGATACGCAGTATTTT.

The gene calls are TRBV9 and TRBJ2-3, with D maybe TRBD2 (6 bases). CDR3 length: 15 residues. Trimming removed 0 bases at V and 3 bases at J, with 11 bases between. Germline V gene data show CDR1 as SGDLS and CDR2 as YYNGEE. The CDR3 DNA sequence: TGTGCCAGCAGCGTAGTCGGGAGTTTGACAGATACGCAGTATTTT. It translates to CASSVVGSLTDTQYF.

This chain uses TRBV14 with TRBJ1-1; tentatively, D is TRBD1 (5 bases). Trimming removed 0 bases from V and 3 bases from J, with 23 bases in between. The CDR3 runs 19 residues. CDR1 and CDR2 (germline): SGHDN, FVKESK. CDR3 loop: CASSQDGRVRGLGDTEAFF. The DNA for the CDR3 is TGTGCCAGCAGCCAAGACGGGAGGGTACGAGGGCTGGGGGACACTGAAGCTTTCTTT.

This chain uses TRBV6-5 with TRBJ2-7; 10 bases match TRBD1. Unmatched junction bases numbered 8, after V lost 2 bases and J lost 7 bases. The CDR3 sequence is 15 residues long. CDR1 and CDR2 from the germline V gene are MNHEY and SVGAGI. The CDR3 loop reads CASSYGQGVMGEQYF. The CDR3 DNA sequence: TGTGCCAGCAGTTACGGACAGGGGGTAATGGGTGAGCAGTACTTC.

This clone was counted once. The gene calls are TRBV28 and TRBJ1-2, with D unresolved. Germline values: CDR1 MDHEN, CDR2 SYDVKM. Trimming took off 10 bases at V and 2 bases at J, with 23 bases between the two ends. CDR3 size: 16 residues. The CDR3 here is CATSTPYRQSNYGYTF. DNA for the CDR3: TGTGCCACCAGCACCCCCTATAGACAATCCAACTATGGCTACACCTTC.

The chain couples TRBV6-4 to TRBJ2-7; maybe TRBD1 (5 bases). CDR3 size: 15 residues. Germline V gene data show CDR1 as MRHNA and CDR2 as SNTAGT. Trimming shortened V by 3 bases and J by 0 bases, and 12 bases separated the two germline ends. Here the CDR3 reads CASSEEPDSSYEQYF. CDR3 coding DNA: TGTGCCAGCAGTGAGGAGCCCGACAGCTCCTACGAGCAGTACTTC.

This chain joins TRBV7-2 and TRBJ2-1; 11 nucleotides match TRBD1. CDR1 is SGHTA and CDR2 is FQGNSA in the germline V gene. Trimming cost V 5 bases and J 6 bases; bases outside gene matches: 6. The CDR3 totals 15 residues. In DNA form, the CDR3 reads TGTGCCAGCAGCGCCGGACAGGGGGCGATCAATGAGCAGTTCTTC. Its translation is CASSAGQGAINEQFF.

The V gene is TRBV28, the J gene TRBJ1-1; tentative D call: TRBD1 (5 bases). Germline V gene sequence: CDR1 MDHEN, CDR2 SYDVKM. Trimming cost V 6 bases and J 7 bases, with 15 bases left between them. The CDR3 has 13 residues. The chain's CDR3 is CASSLSGGGEAFF. The CDR3 DNA reads TGTGCCAGCAGCCTCTCCGGGGGGGGTGAAGCTTTCTTT. Using reference TRBV28 and TRBJ1-1 for the parts outside the CDR3, the full variable domain is DVKVTQSSRYLVKRTGEKVFLECVQDMDHENMFWYRQDPGLGLRLIYFSYDVKMKEKGDIPEGYSVSREKKERFSLILESASTNQTSMYLCASSLSGGGEAFFGQGTRLTVV.

The chain combines TRBV5-1 with TRBJ1-4; a possible D gene is TRBD1 (6 bases). The CDR3 runs 16 residues. Germline V CDR1 and CDR2: SGHRS, YFSETQ. V was clipped by 4 bases and J by 6 bases, with 19 bases between them. The CDR3 loop reads CASSHSPGEGDEKLFF. CDR3 DNA sequence: TGCGCCAGCAGCCATTCCCCAGGGGAGGGTGATGAAAAACTGTTTTTT.

Only one count was recorded for this clone. This rearrangement joins TRBV7-9 to TRBJ1-1, with a weak D call TRBD1 (5 bases). This CDR3 comprises 16 residues. Germline CDR1 SEHNR, CDR2 FQNEAQ (reference sequence). Between the trimmed V and J ends, which lost 1 base and 5 bases, there was a span of 17 bases. The CDR3, as DNA: TGTGCCAGCAGCTTAGGGCGACAGCTAGGGATAACTGAAGCTTTCTTT. The encoded protein is CASSLGRQLGITEAFF.

The rearrangement uses TRBV5-1 and TRBJ2-7; possible D gene TRBD2, 5 bases. Trimming took 1 base from V and 7 from J, leaving 12 bases between them. The germline V gene has CDR1 SGHRS and CDR2 YFSETQ. The length of the CDR3 is 13 residues. The CDR3 reads CASSLSGWREQYF. The CDR3 region has the DNA TGCGCCAGCAGCTTGTCGGGATGGAGAGAGCAGTACTTC.

The V call is TRBV7-9, the J call TRBJ2-1, with 9 bases identical to TRBD1. CDR3 length: 16 amino acids. Germline trimming cut 5 bases from V and 10 bases from J; bases unmatched to any gene: 15. From germline, CDR1 is SEHNR and CDR2 FQNEAQ (reference sequence). CDR3: CASSARPGQGGVEQFF. Written as DNA, the CDR3 is TGTGCCAGCAGCGCGCGGCCGGGACAGGGAGGGGTAGAGCAGTTCTTC. Together with reference TRBV7-9 and TRBJ2-1, the CDR3 gives the full variable domain: DTGVSQNPRHKITKRGQNVTFRCDPISEHNRLYWYRQTLGQGPEFLTYFQNEAQLEKSRLLSDRFSAERPKGSFSTLEIQRTEQGDSAMYLCASSARPGQGGVEQFFGPGTRLTVL.

The J gene is TRBJ2-7, the V gene TRBV11-3; D gene ambiguous. Trimming took off 2 bases at V and 2 bases at J, with 7 bases between the two ends. Per germline, CDR1 SGHNT and CDR2 YENEEA. CDR3 length equals 13 residues. As DNA, the CDR3 is TGTGCCAGCAGCTTAACAGCTGCCTACGAGCAGTACTTC. Translation: CASSLTAAYEQYF.

The J gene is TRBJ1-1, the V gene TRBV5-1, with D unclear. CDR1 is SGHRS, CDR2 YFSETQ, per germline. V lost 0 bases and J 8 bases, leaving 11 bases between the germline ends. The CDR3 has 13 residues. Here the CDR3 DNA reads TGCGCCAGCAGCTTGGCCAGCGGGTGGGAAGCTTTCTTT. It encodes CASSLASGWEAFF.

The rearrangement joins TRBV12-2 to TRBJ2-6; the table assigns TRBD1, which was not confirmed against the DNA. TRBV12-2 is a known pseudogene. The CDR3 consists of 17 residues. DNA of the CDR3: TGTGCAAGTCGCGGTATCTCCACACAAAGTCGGGCCAACGTCCTGACTTTC. Translation gives CASRGISTQSRANVLTF.

The genes are TRBV7-9 and TRBJ2-5, with D unresolved. The CDR3 sequence is 12 residues long. V lost 8 bases and J 1 base, leaving 8 bases between the germline ends. Germline V gives CDR1 SEHNR, CDR2 FQNEAQ (reference sequence). The CDR3 loop is CASARFQETQYF. CDR3 nucleotide sequence: TGTGCCAGCGCCAGGTTCCAAGAGACCCAGTACTTC.

CDR3 in amino acids: CASSYSANEAFF. The CDR3 DNA follows: TGTGCCAGCAGTTACTCAGCCAATGAAGCTTTCTTT. The rearrangement joins TRBV6-5 to TRBJ1-1, with D uncertain. The germline V and J ends were trimmed by 0 bases and 7 bases, with 6 bases remaining between them. CDR1 is MNHEY, CDR2 SVGAGI, per germline. This CDR3 region has 12 residues.

The genes are TRBV9 and TRBJ1-1, with 7 positions matching TRBD1. V dropped 4 bases and J dropped 7; count of bases not matched to a gene: 13. Germline CDR1 reads SGDLS; CDR2 reads YYNGEE. CDR3 length: 15 residues. The CDR3 loop is CASSPRGDREDEAFF. DNA for the CDR3: TGTGCCAGCAGCCCAAGGGGGGACAGAGAGGATGAAGCTTTCTTT.

This clone came up a few times. The chain carries TRBV28 and TRBJ2-7; 9 bases agree with TRBD1. V was clipped by 1 base and J by 3 bases; unmatched bases: 4. The V gene's germline CDR1 is MDHEN and CDR2 SYDVKM. The CDR3 runs to 15 residues. The CDR3: CASSLLPGQGYEQYF. The CDR3 DNA reads as TGTGCCAGCAGTTTATTACCGGGACAGGGCTACGAGCAGTACTTC.

Only one count was recorded for this clone. The rearrangement uses TRBV5-1 and TRBJ2-3; TRBD2 agrees at 8 bases. CDR1 is SGHRS, CDR2 YFSETQ, per germline. The CDR3 consists of 16 residues. V was pared by 4 bases and J by 1 base, with 8 bases of the junction left unmatched. The CDR3 here is CASSARLARRTDTQYF. CDR3 bases: TGCGCCAGCAGCGCCCGACTAGCGAGACGCACAGATACGCAGTATTTT.

The chain recombines TRBV27 with TRBJ1-5, with 10 bases aligning to TRBD1. The V gene's germline CDR1 is MNHEY and CDR2 SMNVEV (reference sequence). The CDR3 runs 15 residues. The V segment lost 0 bases and the J segment 5 bases; nucleotides outside the gene matches: 1. CDR3: CASSLSTGGYQPQHF. The CDR3 DNA reads as TGTGCCAGCAGTTTATCGACAGGGGGCTATCAGCCCCAGCATTTT.

Details on this clone: One end of the junction is discordant with germline, which a read error may explain. The J gene is TRBJ2-7, the V gene TRBV30; D unresolved. The V gene's germline CDR1 is GTSNPN and CDR2 SVGIG (reference sequence). This CDR3 has 16 residues. CDR3 sequence: CAWSGFTDTPSNEQYF. The DNA for the CDR3 is TGTGCCTGGAGTGGTTTCACAGATACCCCCTCCAACGAGCAGTACTTC.